This TCR beta chain came from a study of circulating CD8 cells and anti-PD-1 response in melanoma (dated by TCRdb to 2020 to 2021). Context from the whole study: Nivolumab was administered to patients intravenously at 3 mg/kg every 2 weeks. In on-treatment samples, a biotinylated anti-human IgG4 antibody was used to detect PD-1. The TCR repertoire analysis was performed on roughly 11 melanoma patients, comprising 7 non-responders and 4 responders. Responders were defined as patients showing complete or partial responses, and non-responders as patients showing stable or progressive disease (RECIST v1.1). The melanoma cohort included approximately 13 patients, of whom seven received anti-PD-1 as first-line therapy and six had previously received targeted therapy or immunotherapy.

The germline V gene specifies MNHNS as CDR1 and SASEGT as CDR2. V sheds 1 base and J sheds 0 bases, leaving 8 bases between their ends. From cysteine to phenylalanine, the CDR3 is 15 amino acids long. Only the CDR3 DNA stays, 45 bases, in frame from base 1. Four subsets defined by PD-1 and/or TIGIT were sorted from live CD3+CD8+TCRalphabeta+ cells on a BD FACSAria II cell sorter. Circulating CD8 T cells were sorted into four subsets by PD-1 and TIGIT expression to characterize their relevance to anti-PD-1 therapy response. For every sorted CD8 T-cell subset, sequencing covered both the TCR alpha and the TCR beta chains. Peripheral blood was drawn before the first anti-PD-1 injection and after two and four injections. PBMCs were isolated immediately by Ficoll gradient centrifugation. Until use, PBMCs were stored frozen in liquid nitrogen in RPMI containing roughly 19% FCS and roughly 10% DMSO. After thawing, PBMCs were stained with a viability dye plus antibodies against CD3, CD8alpha, TCRalphabeta, PD-1 and TIGIT. Total RNA was extracted with the RNeasy Kit, and every sample reached a RIN above 7.

A remark on this clonotype: No antigen is known for it. No base quality values were provided; no much bigger clone lies one nucleotide off.

On the study overall, not on this receptor specifically: Tumor material was not accessible, so tumor reactivity was assessed by peptide assays on expanded sorted subsets instead. Repertoires were found to be largely private between subsets, with under 7% of TRB clonotypes shared at M1, and the highest sharing was observed between DPOS and TIGIT. Only baseline and M1 samples, drawn from a small cohort with few responders, went into the published TCR repertoire comparisons. Diversity was greatest in the DNEG repertoire, PD-1 and DPOS had similar and higher clonality, and TIGIT repertoires had the lowest diversity. Because material was limited, experiments were generally done without replicates. The authors pointed out that the cohort included both treatment-naive and previously treated patients, and that this mix could influence the results.

TCRdb records NextSeq 500 as the sequencer. Starting from approximately 15 ng of total RNA, TCR libraries were made with the QIAseq Immune Repertoire RNA Library Kit, Human TCR Panel. Sequencing of the TCR libraries was done on an Illumina NextSeq with a Mid Output V2 kit and asymmetric 261x41 paired-end reads. Each TCR library was diluted to around 4 nM, after which the TCR libraries were pooled, denatured and loaded at roughly 0.98 pM. On the authors' methods: Processing of the TCR FASTQ files took place in the QIAGEN GeneGlobe Data Analysis Center, and downstream analysis was done in R 3.5.2. To get clonality, Shannon entropy was normalized by the log of the number of unique productive sequences and the result was subtracted from one. Within each subset, Fisher exact tests at 5% FDR identified TRA or TRB clonotypes differing in abundance between baseline and M1. Clonotypes with differential abundance were classified as emerging, expanding, contracting or non-expanding/contracting. Morisita's overlap index was used to measure repertoire overlap between patients. The public reads were reprocessed in TCRdb via fastp at Q25 and MiXCR, keeping in-frame beta chains. Records with the same CDR3 protein are collapsed into one entry carrying the most frequent genes and DNA. The V and J calls were determined by TCRdb, not by the authors. The sample table lists roughly 630 distinct CDR3 sequences, about 10% of them with a count of one. Of the sample, 40% to 55% falls within the top ten clones.

The V and J segments used are TRBV6-1 and TRBJ2-3; no confident D gene assignment can be made. This receptor was identified in a human donor with melanoma. Source: CD8+ T cells from PBMCs, taken at baseline or after one month of anti-PD-1 therapy (not recorded which). For the CDR3, the sequence is CASSEVDGSTDTQYF. The DNA sequence reads TGTGCCAGCAGTGAAGTCGACGGCAGCACAGATACGCAGTATTTT.